The present T cell receptor (beta chain) was sequenced within a study of OX40 agonist ivuxolimab in advanced cancers. Points from the study as a whole: Doses of 0.1 to 3.0 mg/kg were accompanied by clonal expansion of CD4+ and CD8+ blood T cells by week 6. Expanded peripheral T-cell antigen specificity went undetermined.

Method: immunoSEQ multiplex PCR; TCRdb's copy keeps in-frame clones and lacks some. The sample lists some 100,000 clones, 90% occurring once. Autoimmune disease history or systemic immunosuppression disqualified patients. Peripheral blood came from all dose cohorts at three timepoints. Note on this clone: Its antigen remains unidentified.

The source material was CD4+ or CD8+ T cells sorted from blood, sampled in a trial of the OX40 agonist ivuxolimab. The TCR comes from an adult with an advanced solid tumor such as melanoma, head and neck, liver or kidney cancer.

The CDR3 bases are TGTGCCAGCAGCCCCCCGGGGAGGGTTGGCTACACCTTC. Translated, it gives CASSPPGRVGYTF. This chain joins TRBV5-5 and TRBJ1-2; D remains unclear. The CDR3 has 13 residues. V lost 4 bases and J lost 7, with 14 bases in between. The germline gives CDR1 SGHKS, CDR2 YYEKEE (reference sequence).